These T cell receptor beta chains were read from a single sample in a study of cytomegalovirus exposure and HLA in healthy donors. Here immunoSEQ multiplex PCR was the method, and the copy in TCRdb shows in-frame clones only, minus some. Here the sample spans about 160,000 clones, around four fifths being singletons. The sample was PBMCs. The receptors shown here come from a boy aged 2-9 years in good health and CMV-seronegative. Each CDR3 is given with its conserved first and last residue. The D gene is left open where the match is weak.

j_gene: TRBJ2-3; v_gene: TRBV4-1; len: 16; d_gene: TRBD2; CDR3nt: TGCGCCAGCAGCCAACTCTGGACGAGGGAGGGAGATACGCAGTATTTT; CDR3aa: CASSQLWTREGDTQYF
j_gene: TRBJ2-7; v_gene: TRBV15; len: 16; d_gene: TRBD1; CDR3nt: TGTGCCACCAGCAGAGTTACAGGGGTCGGCTCCTACGAGCAGTACTTC; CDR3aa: CATSRVTGVGSYEQYF
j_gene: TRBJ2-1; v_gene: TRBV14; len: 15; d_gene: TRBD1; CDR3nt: TGTGCCAGCAGCCCTATCGGACAGGTCCTTGGGGAGCAGTTCTTC; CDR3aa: CASSPIGQVLGEQFF
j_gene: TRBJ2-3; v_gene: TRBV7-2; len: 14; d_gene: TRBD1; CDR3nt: TGTGCCAGCACCCAGGGCAGGGGGACAGATACGCAGTATTTT; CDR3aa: CASTQGRGTDTQYF
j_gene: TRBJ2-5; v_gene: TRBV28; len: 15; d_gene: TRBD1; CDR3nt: TGTGCCAGCAGTTTATCGCCAGGGGGTAGAGAGACCCAGTACTTC; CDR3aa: CASSLSPGGRETQYF
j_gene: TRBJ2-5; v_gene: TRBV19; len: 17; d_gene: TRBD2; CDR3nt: TGTGCCAGTAGTATAGGGGGGGCGGGAGGGCCGGAAGAGACCCAGTACTTC; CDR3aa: CASSIGGAGGPEETQYF
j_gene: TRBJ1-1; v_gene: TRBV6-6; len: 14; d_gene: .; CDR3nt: TGTGCCAGCAGTTCCTCGACAGCAAACACTGAAGCTTTCTTT; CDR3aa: CASSSSTANTEAFF
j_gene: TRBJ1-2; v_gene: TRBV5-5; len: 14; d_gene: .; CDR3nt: TGTGCCAGCAGCTTGGCCGGGAGCGGCTATGGCTACACCTTC; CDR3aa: CASSLAGSGYGYTF
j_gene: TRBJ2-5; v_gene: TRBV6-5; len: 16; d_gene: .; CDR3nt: TGTGCCAGCAGTTACGGCCTCCCAGACACCCAAGAGACCCAGTACTTC; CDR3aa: CASSYGLPDTQETQYF
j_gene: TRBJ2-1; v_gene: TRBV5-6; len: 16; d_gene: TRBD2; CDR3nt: TGTGCCAGCAGCTTGGAGGGTAGCGGGAGGGAGAATGAGCAGTTCTTC; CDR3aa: CASSLEGSGRENEQFF
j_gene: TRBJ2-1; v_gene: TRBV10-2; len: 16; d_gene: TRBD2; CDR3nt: TGCGCCAGCAGTGAGTCTGGACGGGGGGGCTACAATGAGCAGTTCTTC; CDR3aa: CASSESGRGGYNEQFF
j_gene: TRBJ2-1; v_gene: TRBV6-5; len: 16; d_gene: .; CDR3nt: TGTGCCAGCAGTTACCCATCTCGAGGGGGGGCGGGTGAGCAGTTCTTC; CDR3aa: CASSYPSRGGAGEQFF
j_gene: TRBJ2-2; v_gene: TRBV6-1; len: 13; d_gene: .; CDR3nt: TGTGCCAGCAGTACCCACGGGACCGGGGAGCTGTTTTTT; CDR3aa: CASSTHGTGELFF
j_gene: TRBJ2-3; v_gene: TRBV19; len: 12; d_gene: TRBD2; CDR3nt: TGTGCCAGTAGCTATAGCGGGAGTACGCAGTATTTT; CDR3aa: CASSYSGSTQYF
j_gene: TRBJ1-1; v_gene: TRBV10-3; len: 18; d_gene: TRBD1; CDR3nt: TGTGCCATCAGTGAGTCGAGGGGCAGGGGGCAGGGGAACACTGAAGCTTTCTTT; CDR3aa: CAISESRGRGQGNTEAFF